The clone carrying this T cell receptor beta chain was counted a few times. Its antigen is currently unknown. The CDR3 length is 13 residues. CDR1 and CDR2 from the germline V gene are LNHDA and SQIVND (reference sequence). V gave up 8 bases and J gave up 1 base, with 11 bases separating them. PCR was performed using 60 Vbeta and 13 Jbeta primers. Clones were read by immunoSEQ multiplex PCR, and TCRdb kept only the in-frame ones, dropping some. The sample consists of some 120,000 clones, 60% to 70% of them appearing once. This record comes from a study of cytomegalovirus exposure and HLA in healthy donors. Findings and limits, study-wide: Using a false discovery rate of 0.05, a later analysis showed that 15,000 to 20,000 TCR beta sequences were associated with HLA alleles. A later analysis linked a missense variant in DCLRE1C to the trimming of TCR beta V and J genes.

The chain is built from TRBV19 and TRBJ2-5, with D possibly TRBD2 on 5 matching bases. The clonotype originates from a woman in her thirties or forties in good health and CMV-seropositive. Material: PBMCs. The CDR3 here is CASSEDFQETQYF. The CDR3 DNA sequence: TGTGCCAGTTCCGAGGACTTCCAAGAGACCCAGTACTTC.